The sequence of this TCR beta chain was determined in a study of neurological immune-mediated disorders. The cDNA was generated through 5'RACE incorporating 10-nucleotide random UMIs. The output of every sequencing run, over 170 million TCR-beta sequences, came from 15-18 subjects. Each CDR3 protein gets one entry after TCRdb re-called the 5' RACE reads with MiXCR. The sample holds tens of thousands of distinct CDR3 sequences, approximately 25% seen once. The CDR3 contains 12 residues. V was shortened by 6 bases and J by 0 bases, with 9 bases between the two germline ends. Germline CDR1 is DFQATT and CDR2 is SNEGSKA (reference sequence). The time point: technical triplicate 2. PBMCs stored at -80 C, 2 million in total, were the source of the unsorted libraries. At least ten counts were recorded for this clonotype.

The specimen was PBMCs. The source is a man in his sixties with HTLV-1-associated myelopathy (HAM/TSP). The chain recombines TRBV20-1 with TRBJ2-7; D not resolved. The CDR3, as DNA: TGCAGTGCCCACATCCCCTCCTACGAGCAGTACTTC. This sequence encodes CSAHIPSYEQYF.